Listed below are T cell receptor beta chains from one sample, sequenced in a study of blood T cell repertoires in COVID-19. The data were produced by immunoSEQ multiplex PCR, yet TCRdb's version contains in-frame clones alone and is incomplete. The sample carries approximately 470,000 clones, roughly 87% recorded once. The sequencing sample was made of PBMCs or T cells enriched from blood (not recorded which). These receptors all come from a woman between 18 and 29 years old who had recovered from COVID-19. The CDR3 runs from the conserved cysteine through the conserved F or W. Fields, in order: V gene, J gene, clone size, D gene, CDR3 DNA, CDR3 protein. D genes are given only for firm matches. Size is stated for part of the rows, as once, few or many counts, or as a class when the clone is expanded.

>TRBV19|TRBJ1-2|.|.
TGTGCCAGTAGCAAGGCGGCGGGGGACTATGGCTACACCTTC
CASSKAAGDYGYTF
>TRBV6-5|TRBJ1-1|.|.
TGTGCCAGCAGTTACTCGTCCGCCAGGAACACTGAAGCTTTCTTT
CASSYSSARNTEAFF
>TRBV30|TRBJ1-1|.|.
TGTGCCTGGATAAGATCGAGAAACACTGAAGCTTTCTTT
CAWIRSRNTEAFF
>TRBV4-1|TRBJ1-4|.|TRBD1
TGCGCCAGCAGCCAAGTCCAGGGGGTGGAGGAAAAACTGTTTTTT
CASSQVQGVEEKLFF
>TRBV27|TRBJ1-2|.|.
TGTGCCAGCAAACCCTCAACAGGGCTTTCGGGTGGCTACACCTTC
CASKPSTGLSGGYTF
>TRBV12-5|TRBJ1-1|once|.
TGTGCTAGTGAGGTGGAGGTCGGGGTTGTAGCTTTCTTT
CASEVEVGVVAFF
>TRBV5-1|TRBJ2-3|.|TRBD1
TGCGCCAGCCTAAGGACAGGGGGCACAGATACGCAGTATTTT
CASLRTGGTDTQYF
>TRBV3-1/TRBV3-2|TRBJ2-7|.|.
TGTGCCAGCAGCCGGAGGAAGGTTACCTACGAGCAGTACTTC
CASSRRKVTYEQYF
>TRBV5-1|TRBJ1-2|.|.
TGCGCCAGCAGCTTATCAAGAGCGGATGGCTACACCTTC
CASSLSRADGYTF
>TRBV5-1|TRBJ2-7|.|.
TGCGCCAGCAGCTTGGTTCCGCAGGGGTCGTACGAGCAGTACTTC
CASSLVPQGSYEQYF
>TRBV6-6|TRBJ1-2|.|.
TGTGCCAGCAGTTTTCAGGGCGGCTACACCTTC
CASSFQGGYTF
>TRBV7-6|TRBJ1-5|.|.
TGTGCCAGCAGCTCCCAGGGTAGCAATCAGCCCCAGCATTTT
CASSSQGSNQPQHF
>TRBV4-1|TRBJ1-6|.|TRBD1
TGCGCCAGCAGCCAGGTGGGGACAGGGGATTCACCCCTCCACTTT
CASSQVGTGDSPLHF
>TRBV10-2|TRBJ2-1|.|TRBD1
TGCGCCAGCAGTCAGCAGGGACAGACGGTCCGGTTCTTC
CASSQQGQTVRFF
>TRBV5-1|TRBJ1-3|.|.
TGCGCCAGCAGCTTGGGGGCAGGAACTGGAAACACCATATATTTT
CASSLGAGTGNTIYF
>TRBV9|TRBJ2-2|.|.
TGTGCCAGCAGCGTAGCAAGAGGGAGGAACACCGGGGAGCTGTTTTTT
CASSVARGRNTGELFF
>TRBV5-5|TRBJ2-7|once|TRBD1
TGTGCCAGCAGCTTGGCCTGGTATGGGACAGGGGGATCCGAGCAGTACTTC
CASSLAWYGTGGSEQYF
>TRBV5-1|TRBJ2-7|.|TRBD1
TGCGCCAGCAGCTTGCAACAGGGGGCCTACGAGCAGTACTTC
CASSLQQGAYEQYF
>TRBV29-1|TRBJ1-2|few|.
TGCAGCGTACTTAGCCAAAGCAACTATGGCTACACCTTC
CSVLSQSNYGYTF
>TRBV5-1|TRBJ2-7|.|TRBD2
TGCGCCAGCAGTCCCCGACTAGCGGACCCTCTCTACGAGCAGTACTTC
CASSPRLADPLYEQYF
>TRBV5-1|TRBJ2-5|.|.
TGCGCCAGCTCGCCTCGTACAGGGAACCAAGAGACCCAGTACTTC
CASSPRTGNQETQYF
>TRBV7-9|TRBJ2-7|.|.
TGTGCCAGCAGCTCGGGAAGTGGGTCCTACGAGCAGTACTTC
CASSSGSGSYEQYF
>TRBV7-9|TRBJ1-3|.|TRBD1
TGTGCCAGCAGCCCAGGCAGGGGGTCAGGAAACACCATATATTTT
CASSPGRGSGNTIYF
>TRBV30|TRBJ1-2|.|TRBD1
TGTGCCTTGGGGCCGGACAGGGGCTATGGCTACACCTTC
CALGPDRGYGYTF
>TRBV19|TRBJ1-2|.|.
TGTGCCAGTAGTATTAGGTTTGCAGGGTCGAACCCTAACTATGGCTACACCTTC
CASSIRFAGSNPNYGYTF
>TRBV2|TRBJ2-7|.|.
TGTGCCAGCAACGAGGGCGAGCAGTACTTC
CASNEGEQYF
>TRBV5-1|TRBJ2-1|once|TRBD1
TGCGCCAGCAGCGTTGATGTCGGGACAGCCAACTACAATGAGCAGTTCTTC
CASSVDVGTANYNEQFF
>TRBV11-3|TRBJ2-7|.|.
TGTGCCAGCAGCCCGTCCGGGGGACAGTCCTACGAGCAGTACTTC
CASSPSGGQSYEQYF
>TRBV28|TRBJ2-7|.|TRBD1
TGTGCCAGCACTCCGGACAGGGACCTAAACGAGCAGTACTTC
CASTPDRDLNEQYF
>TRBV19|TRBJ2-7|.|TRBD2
TGTGCCAGTAGTTTGGCCGGGAGGTACGAGCAGTACTTC
CASSLAGRYEQYF
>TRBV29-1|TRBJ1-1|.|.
TGCAGCGTTGATGCGGGGGGGAACGAAGCTTTCTTT
CSVDAGGNEAFF
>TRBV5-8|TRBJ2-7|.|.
TGTGCCAGCAGCTTTAGTATGGAGTACGAGCAGTACTTC
CASSFSMEYEQYF
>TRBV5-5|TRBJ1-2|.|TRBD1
TGTGCCAGCAGCTTGGATTCAGGGGGCGGCGGCTACACCTTC
CASSLDSGGGGYTF
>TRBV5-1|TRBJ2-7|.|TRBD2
TGCGCCAGCAGCTCAAAAGGCGGCGGGGGGCAGGCCTACGAGCAGTACTTC
CASSSKGGGGQAYEQYF
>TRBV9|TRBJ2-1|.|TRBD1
TGTGCCAGCACCGACAGGGACTCCTACAATGAGCAGTTCTTC
CASTDRDSYNEQFF
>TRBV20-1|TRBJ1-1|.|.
TGCAGTGCTAGTGGAGTATCACCTGAAGCTTTCTTT
CSASGVSPEAFF
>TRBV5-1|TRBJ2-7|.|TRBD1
TGCGCCAGCAGCTTGTACAGTAGGGGGCACCCCTCCTACGAGCAGTACTTC
CASSLYSRGHPSYEQYF